This section outlines one TCR beta chain sequence together with its context. Its cognate antigen is unknown. The ends were cut back, 3 bases at V and 12 bases at J, with 13 bases in the middle. Germline assignment: CDR1 SGHRS and CDR2 YFSETQ. CDR3 length equals 12 residues. The sort gate was single viable CD3+CD4+CD8-CD45RO+ cells for memory CD4+ T cells. Clones were read by immunoSEQ multiplex PCR, and TCRdb kept only the in-frame ones, dropping some. The sample holds about 58,000 clones, around 82% seen once. The data originate from a study of memory CD4+ T cells and cytomegalovirus serostatus. The study, taken as a whole, reports: Of 150 to 200 reported CMV TCRbeta sequences, around 63 were found in memory CD4+ repertoires.

The rearrangement uses TRBV5-1 and TRBJ2-1; tentative D call: TRBD2 (5 bases). The sequence was collected from an adult in good health and CMV-seronegative. Some clones in this sample may be carry-over from other donors' samples. Sequenced: memory CD4+ T cells from blood. CDR3 DNA sequence: TGCGCCAGCAGCTCGGAGGACGGGATGCAGTTCTTC. As protein: CASSSEDGMQFF.